This entry lists 27 T cell receptor beta chains sequenced from one sample in a study of beta chain features in type 1 diabetes. As every portion of the isolated RNA was reverse transcribed, the sequencing read expressed TCRB transcripts. Assay: immunoSEQ multiplex PCR; the TCRdb copy retains only in-frame clones and omits some. This table holds 200,000 to 250,000 clones, 11% found once. The material sequenced was central memory CD4+ T cells from blood. The receptor source for this set is a man in his late teens or twenties in good health.

This clone was counted a few times. The chain uses TRBV7-2 and TRBJ2-4, with D maybe TRBD1 (5 bases). The CDR3 spans 15 residues. Trimming took 5 bases from V and 3 from J, leaving 14 bases between them. Germline CDR1 and CDR2: SGHTA and FQGNSA. The CDR3 nucleotides are TGTGCCAGCAGCCCGTGGGGCTTGTACAAAAACATTCAGTACTTC. Its protein is CASSPWGLYKNIQYF.

This clone came up a few times. The V gene is TRBV7-3, the J gene TRBJ2-1; possibly TRBD2 for D (6 bases). V lost 5 bases and J 7 bases, leaving 21 bases between the germline ends. The CDR3 extends over 16 amino acids. Germline CDR1 reads SGHTA; CDR2 reads FQGTGA. As DNA, the CDR3 is TGTGCCAGCAGCCCTGGGTCGGGGGAACGCGGGAATGAGCAGTTCTTC. It translates to CASSPGSGERGNEQFF.

The genes are TRBV15 and TRBJ1-3; D gene uncertain. V shed 0 bases and J shed 3 bases, with 18 bases lying between them. Per germline, CDR1 LNHNV and CDR2 YYDKDF (reference sequence). The CDR3 spans 18 residues. CDR3: CATSRDLTAVSYGNTIYF. The CDR3, as DNA: TGTGCCACCAGCAGAGATTTAACGGCGGTGAGCTATGGAAACACCATATATTTT.

The V call is TRBV2, the J call TRBJ2-7; perhaps D is TRBD1 or TRBD2 (5 bases each). V was trimmed by 2 bases and J by 2 bases, leaving 10 bases between them. Germline V CDR1 and CDR2: SNHLY, FYNNEI. The CDR3 loop spans 14 amino acids. The DNA of the CDR3 is TGTGCCAGCAGTGAACGGGGCATACCCTACGAGCAGTACTTC. It codes for CASSERGIPYEQYF.

The table lists this clone with a few counts. The chain has TRBV7-9 and TRBJ1-1; D is uncertain. The CDR3 spans 12 residues. Germline values: CDR1 SEHNR, CDR2 FQNEAQ (reference sequence). The germline V and J ends were trimmed by 1 base and 7 bases, with 7 bases remaining between them. CDR3 nucleotides: TGTGCCAGCAGCTTAGTCCCGGGTGAAGCTTTCTTT. This translates into CASSLVPGEAFF.

The sample holds a few counts of this clone. The V call is TRBV7-8, the J call TRBJ2-1; TRBD2 matches at 9 bases. J was trimmed by 2 bases and V by 5 bases; bases with no gene match: 4. The germline CDR1 and CDR2 sequences are SGHVS and FQNEAQ. This CDR3 region has 15 residues. The CDR3 nucleotides are TGTGCCAGCAGCCCTAGCGGGGTCGCCTACAATGAGCAGTTCTTC. Translating it yields CASSPSGVAYNEQFF.

This clone has more than one count but fewer than ten. The chain couples TRBV29-1 to TRBJ2-2; 7 bases line up with TRBD1. The V segment lost 5 bases and the J segment 6 bases; nucleotides outside the gene matches: 3. Per the germline V gene, CDR1 is SQVTM and CDR2 is ANQGSEA. This CDR3 is built from 12 residues. The CDR3 region is CSVRQGPGELFF. Here the CDR3 DNA reads TGCAGCGTTCGACAGGGTCCCGGGGAGCTGTTTTTT.

This clone was counted only a few times. J is TRBJ1-2 and V is TRBV5-1; a weak D match, TRBD1 (5 bases). Trimming took 0 bases from V and 5 from J, leaving 14 bases between them. Germline lookup yields CDR1 SGHRS and CDR2 YFSETQ. CDR3 size: 15 residues. CDR3 protein: CASSLVIQGEYGYTF. The CDR3 region has the DNA TGCGCCAGCAGCTTGGTCATTCAGGGAGAATATGGCTACACCTTC.

This clone was counted a few times. The rearrangement joins TRBV11-2 to TRBJ2-1; 10 positions match TRBD2. V was clipped by 3 bases and J by 9 bases; unmatched bases: 11. In germline, CDR1 is SGHAT, CDR2 FQNNGV. The CDR3 is 16 amino acids. The CDR3 region has the DNA TGTGCCAGCAGCTTCAGGCCCCTAGCGGGAGCTTCTGAGCAGTTCTTC. Protein product: CASSFRPLAGASEQFF.

This clone was picked up a small number of times. V and J are TRBV6-5 and TRBJ2-7, with D maybe TRBD2 (6 bases). The germline CDR1 and CDR2 sequences are MNHEY and SVGAGI. The CDR3 loop spans 15 amino acids. Trimming removed 2 bases at V and 2 bases at J, with 13 bases between. CDR3 region: CASSYAGLVTYEQYF. The CDR3 DNA sequence: TGTGCCAGCAGTTACGCGGGACTTGTCACCTACGAGCAGTACTTC.

This clone was counted at least ten times. The V gene is TRBV27, the J gene TRBJ2-3; maybe TRBD2 (6 bases). Germline V gene sequence: CDR1 MNHEY, CDR2 SMNVEV (reference sequence). The CDR3 loop spans 14 amino acids. Trimming pared 5 bases from V and 5 bases from J, leaving 14 bases between. CDR3 sequence reads: CASSRRAGGDTQYF. DNA of the CDR3: TGTGCCAGCAGTCGGAGGGCCGGGGGAGATACGCAGTATTTT.

This clone was recorded a few times. Only one base separates this from a far larger clonotype, so it likely reflects a read error. The genes are TRBV18 and TRBJ2-1; 9 bases are shared with TRBD2. Germline V lookup: CDR1 KGHSH, CDR2 LQKENI. V lost 2 bases, J lost 10 bases, and 12 bases stayed unmatched. The CDR3 is 16 residues long. The CDR3 bases are TGTGCCAGCTCACCAACGACTAGCGGATCTACCTACGAGCAGTTCTTC. Translation: CASSPTTSGSTYEQFF.

This chain links TRBV30 with TRBJ2-1, with D unclear. There are 13 residues in the CDR3. The germline gives CDR1 GTSNPN, CDR2 SVGIG (reference sequence). V was shortened by 6 bases and J by 2 bases, with 11 bases between the two germline ends. The CDR3 bases are TGTGCCTGTTCGAGGTCCCCCTACAATGAGCAGTTCTTC. This translates into CACSRSPYNEQFF.

J is TRBJ2-2 and V is TRBV4-1; TRBD2 aligns across 8 bases. The germline V gene has CDR1 MGHRA and CDR2 YSYEKL. Unmatched junction bases numbered 4, after V lost 0 bases and J lost 1 base. The CDR3 spans 17 residues. The chain's CDR3 is CASSQDRSGRNTGELFF. CDR3 coding DNA: TGCGCCAGCAGCCAAGATCGGAGCGGGAGGAACACCGGGGAGCTGTTTTTT.

The rearrangement uses TRBV30 and TRBJ2-7; no firm D call. The CDR3 has 13 amino acids. CDR1 and CDR2 (germline): GTSNPN, SVGIG (reference sequence). V was cut by 2 bases and J by 7 bases, with 15 bases left in between. The CDR3 sequence is CAWSRRSLGEQYF. The CDR3 DNA is TGTGCCTGGAGTCGCAGAAGCCTTGGTGAGCAGTACTTC.

The chain joins TRBV10-3 to TRBJ2-3, with D perhaps matching TRBD2 (7 bases). CDR1 is ENHRY and CDR2 is SYGVKD in the germline V gene. Trimming shortened V by 3 bases and J by 6 bases, and 16 bases separated the two germline ends. The CDR3 is 15 amino acids. CDR3 in DNA: TGTGCCATCAGTGATGGTGGGAGGGGGGCGGATACGCAGTATTTT. It encodes CAISDGGRGADTQYF.

Worth noting for this clone: The sample contains more than one DNA sequence encoding this CDR3. The chain couples TRBV7-2 to TRBJ1-2; tentatively, D is TRBD1 (5 bases). The CDR3 consists of 13 residues. V was clipped by 5 bases and J by 2 bases, with 9 bases between them. CDR1 is SGHTA, CDR2 FQGNSA, per germline. CDR3 coding DNA: TGTGCCAGCAGCCCGGAGGGGAACTATGGCTACACCTTC. It codes for CASSPEGNYGYTF.

This clone was seen a handful of times. As DNA, the CDR3 is TGTGCCAGCAGCTCGAATAGCGGGACGTCCCACGAGCAGTACTTC. Amino acids: CASSSNSGTSHEQYF. J is TRBJ2-7 and V is TRBV7-6; TRBD2 matches 8 bases. This CDR3 has 15 amino acids. Germline trimming cut 4 bases from V and 5 bases from J; bases unmatched to any gene: 10. Per germline, CDR1 SGHVS and CDR2 FNYEAQ.

This clone was recorded a few times. This chain uses TRBV14 with TRBJ2-4, with 8 bases lining up with TRBD2. The CDR3 contains 18 residues. V was clipped by 0 bases and J by 3 bases; unmatched bases: 10. Germline lookup yields CDR1 SGHDN and CDR2 FVKESK. CDR3 sequence (DNA): TGTGCCAGCAGCCAAGATGTCGGGAGGGCCACTAGCAAAAACATTCAGTACTTC. Amino acids: CASSQDVGRATSKNIQYF.

The table lists this clone with a few counts. J is TRBJ2-5 and V is TRBV29-1; 7 nucleotides align to TRBD1. The CDR3 runs 13 residues. The V gene end was trimmed by 8 bases and the J gene end by 5 bases; junction bases not matched to a gene: 11. Germline V gene lookup returns CDR1 SQVTM and CDR2 ANQGSEA. The CDR3 DNA sequence: TGCAGCACGAGGACAGGCTTAGGGGAGACCCAGTACTTC. Amino acid sequence: CSTRTGLGETQYF.

The V and J genes are TRBV5-4 and TRBJ2-5; 8 bases map to TRBD1. This CDR3 is built from 16 residues. Germline CDR1 and CDR2: SGHNT and YYREEE (reference sequence). V lost 0 bases, J lost 0 bases, and 4 bases stayed unmatched. The CDR3 region has the DNA TGTGCCAGCAGCTTGGGACGGACAGGGAACCAAGAGACCCAGTACTTC. Amino acids: CASSLGRTGNQETQYF.

The CDR3, as DNA: TGTGCCACCAGCAGAGATCGCCTTAGCACAGATACGCAGTATTTT. Translating gives CATSRDRLSTDTQYF. The J gene is TRBJ2-3, the V gene TRBV15; D is ambiguous. With 0 bases removed from V and 0 bases from J, the gap between germline ends came to 7 bases. Germline V CDR1 and CDR2: LNHNV, YYDKDF (reference sequence). This CDR3 region has 15 residues.

This clone was found a few times. This chain joins TRBV9 and TRBJ2-5; 13 bases line up with TRBD2. This CDR3 comprises 17 residues. The V and J ends lost 0 bases and 4 bases, in that order; junction bases with no gene match: 6. Looked up from germline, CDR1 is SGDLS and CDR2 is YYNGEE. CDR3: CASSVGTSGSDLETQYF. CDR3 DNA: TGTGCCAGCAGCGTAGGGACTAGCGGGAGCGATCTAGAGACCCAGTACTTC.

The chain carries TRBV19 and TRBJ2-1; 11 positions agree with TRBD2. V gave up 1 base and J gave up 10 bases; unmatched junction bases: 9. The CDR3 loop spans 16 amino acids. CDR1 is LNHDA, CDR2 SQIVND, per germline (reference sequence). Written as DNA, the CDR3 is TGTGCCAGTAGTATAGGCCTAGCGGGGGGTACAATGGAGCAGTTCTTC. It codes for CASSIGLAGGTMEQFF.

This clone was seen more than once but under ten times. The chain couples TRBV7-9 to TRBJ1-1, with unresolved D. CDR1 is SEHNR, CDR2 FQNEAQ, per germline (reference sequence). The CDR3 runs to 14 residues. V lost 5 bases to trimming and J lost 5 bases, with 15 bases between them. CDR3 DNA sequence: TGTGCCAGCAGCATTTCGGGTGATGGGACTGAAGCTTTCTTT. Amino acids: CASSISGDGTEAFF.

This chain connects TRBV4-2 to TRBJ1-2; D remains ambiguous. The CDR3 totals 15 residues. The germline V gene encodes CDR1 LGHNA and CDR2 YNFKEQ. V lost 0 bases to trimming and J lost 2 bases, with 10 bases between them. The CDR3 sequence: CASSQDRAQNYGYTF. The CDR3 DNA reads as TGTGCCAGCAGCCAAGATCGGGCCCAGAACTATGGCTACACCTTC.

The CDR3 DNA sequence: TGTGCCAGCAGCCCCCTTAGCAGGGCTTACGAGCAGTACTTC. This translates into CASSPLSRAYEQYF. The chain employs TRBV7-9 and TRBJ2-7; maybe TRBD1 (5 bases). The V gene's germline CDR1 is SEHNR and CDR2 FQNEAQ (reference sequence). CDR3 size: 14 residues. Trimming shortened V by 5 bases and J by 4 bases, and 15 bases separated the two germline ends.